These 32 T cell receptor beta chains came from one sample sequenced in a study of T cells after yellow fever vaccination. TCRdb called the 5' RACE reads again in MiXCR, with one record for every CDR3 protein. The sample includes 150,000 to 200,000 distinct CDR3 sequences, 9.3% of them seen just once. Sequencing was performed on CD8+ T cells sorted from PBMCs, taken 45 days after the yellow fever booster vaccination. These receptors all come from a man aged 18-30 years who received the YFV17D yellow fever vaccine.

This clonotype showed up just a few times. The CDR3 DNA reads as TGTGCCAGCAGCCAGACCCTTAATTCACCCCTCCACTTT. Translation: CASSQTLNSPLHF. This chain uses TRBV9 with TRBJ1-6; no firm D call. The CDR3 runs 13 residues. The germline V gene has CDR1 SGDLS and CDR2 YYNGEE. V lost 4 bases to trimming and J lost 6 bases, with 8 bases between them.

The CDR3 bases are TGTGCCAGCAAAGGAGATACGCAGTATTTT. It specifies CASKGDTQYF. The chain joins TRBV28 to TRBJ2-3; D remains unclear. CDR3 size: 10 residues. The germline V gene encodes CDR1 MDHEN and CDR2 SYDVKM. Trimming shortened V by 7 bases and J by 5 bases, and 4 bases separated the two germline ends.

This chain uses TRBV20-1 with TRBJ1-5; possibly TRBD1 for D (6 bases). The ends were cut back, 5 bases at V and 1 base at J, with 15 bases in the middle. The CDR3 extends over 15 amino acids. In germline, CDR1 is DFQATT, CDR2 SNEGSKA (reference sequence). The CDR3 DNA is TGCAGTGCTTTAAATGAAGGGGGAAGCAATCAGCCCCAGCATTTT. Translation gives CSALNEGGSNQPQHF.

The V and J genes are TRBV4-1 and TRBJ2-5; D call uncertain. There are 15 residues in the CDR3. Germline assignment: CDR1 MGHRA and CDR2 YSYEKL. Trimming cost V 8 bases and J 7 bases, with 23 bases left between them. CDR3 protein: CASSGPGLRGGTQYF. Written as DNA, the CDR3 is TGCGCCAGCTCCGGACCGGGCCTCAGAGGCGGGACCCAGTACTTC.

This clonotype came up many times. This rearrangement joins TRBV12-3 or TRBV12-4 to TRBJ1-1, with D perhaps matching TRBD1 (5 bases). With 3 bases removed from V and 8 bases from J, the gap between germline ends came to 10 bases. The CDR3 extends over 12 amino acids. This CDR3 is CASSFLREEAFF. In DNA, the CDR3 is TGTGCCAGCAGTTTTCTCAGGGAAGAAGCTTTCTTT.

The rearrangement uses TRBV9 and TRBJ1-1; tentative D call: TRBD1 (5 bases). V lost 3 bases to trimming and J lost 0 bases, with 12 bases between them. The CDR3 runs 15 residues. Germline V gene lookup returns CDR1 SGDLS and CDR2 YYNGEE. The CDR3 spells CASSAPGTLNTEAFF. CDR3 sequence (DNA): TGTGCCAGCAGCGCCCCCGGGACGTTGAACACTGAAGCTTTCTTT.

This clonotype was seen at least ten times. The chain carries TRBV24-1 and TRBJ1-3, with TRBD1 identical over 11 bases. The V gene's germline CDR1 is KGHDR and CDR2 SFDVKD. The CDR3 totals 17 residues. J was trimmed by 3 bases and V by 0 bases; bases with no gene match: 3. CDR3 sequence (DNA): TGTGCCACCAGTGATTTGCAAGGGACAGGGGGTGGAAACACCATATATTTT. Its translation is CATSDLQGTGGGNTIYF.

For the CDR3, the DNA is TGTGCCAGCAGACAGACAGGGGGCTTAGGTACGCAGTATTTT. As protein: CASRQTGGLGTQYF. This chain uses TRBV3-1 with TRBJ2-3, with TRBD1 identical over 10 bases. J was trimmed by 8 bases and V by 6 bases; bases with no gene match: 8. The CDR3 has 14 residues. Germline lookup yields CDR1 LGHDT and CDR2 YNNKEL (reference sequence).

A few counts support this clonotype. This rearrangement joins TRBV7-2 to TRBJ1-3; no reliable D call. The CDR3 sequence is 14 residues long. Germline CDR1 SGHTA, CDR2 FQGNSA. Trimming pared 8 bases from V and 0 bases from J, leaving 11 bases between. This CDR3 reads CASGVGLSGNTIYF. CDR3 in DNA: TGTGCCAGCGGGGTAGGCCTCTCTGGAAACACCATATATTTT.

V is TRBV5-1 and J is TRBJ1-6; D call uncertain. The CDR3 is 13 amino acids. V lost 4 bases, J lost 9 bases, and 11 bases lay in between. CDR1 is SGHRS and CDR2 is YFSETQ in the germline V gene. Here the CDR3 reads CASSLDPPSPLHF. The CDR3 nucleotides are TGCGCCAGCAGCCTGGACCCCCCTTCACCCCTCCACTTT.

V is TRBV27 and J is TRBJ2-6; 8 bases line up with TRBD1. CDR3 length: 18 residues. V lost 5 bases, J lost 0 bases, and 9 bases stayed unmatched. The germline gives CDR1 MNHEY, CDR2 SMNVEV (reference sequence). The CDR3 DNA sequence: TGTGCCAGCAGTCCGTTTAGGACAGGGATCTCTGGGGCCAACGTCCTGACTTTC. It yields the protein CASSPFRTGISGANVLTF.

The rearrangement joins TRBV10-3 to TRBJ2-7, with TRBD2 matching over 8 bases. The CDR3 length is 14 residues. Germline V lookup: CDR1 ENHRY, CDR2 SYGVKD. Trimming cost V 2 bases and J 5 bases; bases outside gene matches: 5. The CDR3 sequence is CAISESGGINEQYV. The CDR3 DNA reads TGTGCCATCAGTGAGAGCGGGGGAATCAACGAGCAGTACGTC.

This clonotype ranks as medium-sized (0.01 to 0.1%). V usage is TRBV12-3 or TRBV12-4 and J usage is TRBJ2-5; D assignment may be TRBD1 or TRBD2 (5 bases each). The length of the CDR3 is 11 residues. The V end was cut by 9 bases, the J end by 5 bases, with 10 bases between. The CDR3 reads CASGTRETQYF. The DNA of the CDR3 is TGTGCCAGTGGGACCCGGGAGACCCAGTACTTC.

The chain joins TRBV14 to TRBJ2-7, with D perhaps matching TRBD1 or TRBD2 (5 bases each). This CDR3 spans 16 amino acids. Germline V lookup: CDR1 SGHDN, CDR2 FVKESK. The germline V and J ends were trimmed by 5 bases and 0 bases, with 17 bases remaining between them. DNA of the CDR3: TGTGCCAGCAGCAGCCGGGACCCCCTTGACTCCTACGAGCAGTACTTC. This codes for CASSSRDPLDSYEQYF.

Only a few counts were recorded for this clonotype. V is TRBV27 and J is TRBJ2-3, with 8 positions matching TRBD1. CDR1 MNHEY and CDR2 SMNVEV come from the germline V gene (reference sequence). This CDR3 region has 15 residues. V trimming: 5 bases; J trimming: 2 bases; junction bases outside the gene matches: 6. CDR3 sequence: CASSPRQGITDTQYF. The CDR3 bases are TGTGCCAGCAGTCCTCGACAGGGGATCACAGATACGCAGTATTTT.

This clonotype was picked up many times. This rearrangement joins TRBV3-1 to TRBJ2-1; D is uncertain. The CDR3 spans 16 residues. V was pared by 0 bases and J by 8 bases, with 17 bases between. Germline values: CDR1 LGHDT, CDR2 YNNKEL (reference sequence). DNA of the CDR3: TGTGCCAGCAGCCAAGATCGATATCGTATGGGCGATGAGCAGTTCTTC. Encoded protein: CASSQDRYRMGDEQFF.

The V and J genes are TRBV7-8 and TRBJ1-5; D perhaps matches TRBD1 (6 bases). This CDR3 comprises 13 residues. Trimming removed 7 bases from V and 7 bases from J, with 14 bases in between. From germline, CDR1 is SGHVS and CDR2 FQNEAQ. Here the CDR3 DNA reads TGTGCCAGCACGGTGGGGGGCTACCAGCCCCAGCATTTT. This translates into CASTVGGYQPQHF.

Many counts were recorded for this clonotype. The chain has TRBV5-1 and TRBJ2-2; 7 nucleotides agree with TRBD1. The V and J ends lost 4 bases and 4 bases, in that order; junction bases with no gene match: 10. This CDR3 is built from 16 residues. Looked up from germline, CDR1 is SGHRS and CDR2 is YFSETQ. The CDR3 spells CASSPSARGITGELFF. The CDR3 coding sequence is TGCGCCAGCAGCCCTTCTGCCAGGGGGATCACCGGGGAGCTGTTTTTT.

This clonotype was detected only a few times. V and J are TRBV7-2 and TRBJ2-1, with 10 bases lining up with TRBD1. Per germline, CDR1 SGHTA and CDR2 FQGNSA. V shed 1 base and J 10 bases; nucleotides not matched to a gene: 4. The CDR3 totals 14 residues. CDR3: CASSLGDRGKEQFF. The CDR3 nucleotides read TGTGCCAGCAGCTTAGGGGACAGGGGCAAGGAGCAGTTCTTC.

The chain couples TRBV2 to TRBJ2-1; D remains ambiguous. The CDR3 totals 12 residues. The germline V gene has CDR1 SNHLY and CDR2 FYNNEI. V was shortened by 7 bases and J by 4 bases, with 8 bases between the two germline ends. The CDR3 reads CASIKGYNEQFF. The DNA of the CDR3 is TGTGCCAGCATTAAGGGATACAATGAGCAGTTCTTC.

The chain carries TRBV12-5 and TRBJ2-3, with D hard to call. V was clipped by 3 bases and J by 3 bases, with 7 bases between them. The CDR3 extends over 13 amino acids. Germline V gene data show CDR1 as LGHNT and CDR2 as FRNRAP. CDR3 in amino acids: CASGFGPTDTQYF. CDR3 nucleotide sequence: TGTGCTAGTGGTTTTGGGCCGACAGATACGCAGTATTTT.

This clonotype occurred a few times. The chain employs TRBV6-5 and TRBJ2-7; D is perhaps TRBD1 or TRBD2 (5 bases each). V gave up 5 bases and J gave up 2 bases, with 13 bases separating them. CDR1 is MNHEY, CDR2 SVGAGI, per germline. The CDR3 has 14 amino acids. This CDR3 is CASSKWDGAYEQYF. In DNA form, the CDR3 reads TGTGCCAGCAGTAAATGGGACGGAGCCTACGAGCAGTACTTC.

This clonotype has a handful of counts. The rearrangement uses TRBV24-1 and TRBJ2-1; the D is unclear. The V end was cut by 4 bases, the J end by 4 bases, with 1 base between. This CDR3 spans 11 amino acids. From germline, CDR1 is KGHDR and CDR2 SFDVKD. The CDR3 region has the DNA TGTGCCACCAGTGAATACAATGAGCAGTTCTTC. This encodes CATSEYNEQFF.

The chain uses TRBV5-1 and TRBJ1-2; 9 bases align to TRBD1. V gave up 1 base and J gave up 8 bases; unmatched junction bases: 6. CDR3 length: 14 amino acids. CDR1 and CDR2 from the germline V gene are SGHRS and YFSETQ. The CDR3 protein is CASSLPGTGYGYTF. The CDR3 nucleotides read TGCGCCAGCAGCTTGCCCGGGACAGGGTACGGCTACACCTTC. Filled out from reference TRBV5-1 and TRBJ1-2, the complete variable domain reads KAGVTQTPRYLIKTRGQQVTLSCSPISGHRSVSWYQQTPGQGLQFLFEYFSETQRNKGNFPGRFSGRQFSNSRSEMNVSTLELGDSALYLCASSLPGTGYGYTFGSGTRLTVV.

There are a few counts of this clonotype. The chain links TRBV28 to TRBJ2-6; no clear D gene. The germline gives CDR1 MDHEN, CDR2 SYDVKM. V lost 7 bases, J lost 4 bases, and 2 bases lay in between. CDR3 size: 11 residues. CDR3 DNA sequence: TGTGCCAGCACCGGGGCCAACGTCCTGACTTTC. Its protein is CASTGANVLTF.

This clonotype came up a few times. The chain combines TRBV29-1 with TRBJ2-2, with D hard to call. CDR1 and CDR2 (germline): SQVTM, ANQGSEA. V shed 6 bases and J shed 6 bases, with 8 bases lying between them. The CDR3 is 11 amino acids. Written as DNA, the CDR3 is TGCAGCGTCCCGTTGTCCGGGGAGCTGTTTTTT. The encoded protein is CSVPLSGELFF.

The table lists this clonotype with many counts. The chain is built from TRBV11-2 and TRBJ2-3; 8 nucleotides align to TRBD1. CDR3 length equals 12 residues. Trimming removed 8 bases from V and 5 bases from J; junction bases left unmatched: 3. CDR1 is SGHAT, CDR2 FQNNGV, per germline. CDR3 amino acids: CASLQGGDTQYF. The CDR3 nucleotides are TGTGCCAGCTTACAGGGGGGAGATACGCAGTATTTT.

V gene TRBV12-3 or TRBV12-4 combines with J gene TRBJ2-2; D is ambiguous. The CDR3 consists of 15 residues. Trimming took off 10 bases at V and 2 bases at J, with 17 bases between the two ends. The CDR3 sequence is CATTLEDRNTGELFF. CDR3 coding DNA: TGTGCCACGACGCTTGAGGATCGTAACACCGGGGAGCTGTTTTTT.

This clonotype was counted only a few times. The V call is TRBV14, the J call TRBJ2-1, with 9 bases lining up with TRBD2. CDR3 length: 15 residues. V dropped 4 bases and J dropped 8; count of bases not matched to a gene: 9. Germline CDR1 is SGHDN and CDR2 is FVKESK. The CDR3, as DNA: TGTGCCAGCAGCCGATTCGGGACTAGCTTCGATGAGCAGTTCTTC. As protein: CASSRFGTSFDEQFF.

The chain uses TRBV20-1 and TRBJ1-2, with a tentative D call TRBD1 (5 bases). This CDR3 is 11 amino acids long. Trimming took 6 bases from V and 6 from J, leaving 11 bases between them. Germline CDR1 and CDR2: DFQATT and SNEGSKA (reference sequence). The CDR3 sequence: CSAPDSNGYTF. The CDR3 DNA reads as TGCAGTGCCCCAGACAGCAATGGCTACACCTTC.

In this sample, this clonotype turned up a few times. The gene calls are TRBV5-5 and TRBJ2-1; D is uncertain. The ends were cut back, 3 bases at V and 3 bases at J, with 4 bases in the middle. Germline lookup yields CDR1 SGHKS and CDR2 YYEKEE (reference sequence). The CDR3 covers 12 residues. DNA of the CDR3: TGTGCCAGCAGCTGGGACTACAATGAGCAGTTCTTC. This encodes CASSWDYNEQFF. Filled out from reference TRBV5-5 and TRBJ2-1, the complete variable domain reads DAGVTQSPTHLIKTRGQQVTLRCSPISGHKSVSWYQQVLGQGPQFIFQYYEKEERGRGNFPDRFSARQFPNYSSELNVNALLLGDSALYLCASSWDYNEQFFGPGTRLTVL.

The CDR3: CASSQEGGSYSNYGYTF. The CDR3 nucleotides read TGCGCCAGCAGCCAAGAAGGAGGCAGCTACTCTAACTATGGCTACACCTTC. The J gene is TRBJ1-2, the V gene TRBV4-1; D unclear. CDR1 is MGHRA and CDR2 is YSYEKL in the germline V gene. The CDR3 extends over 17 amino acids. V lost 0 bases and J lost 0, with 14 bases in between.